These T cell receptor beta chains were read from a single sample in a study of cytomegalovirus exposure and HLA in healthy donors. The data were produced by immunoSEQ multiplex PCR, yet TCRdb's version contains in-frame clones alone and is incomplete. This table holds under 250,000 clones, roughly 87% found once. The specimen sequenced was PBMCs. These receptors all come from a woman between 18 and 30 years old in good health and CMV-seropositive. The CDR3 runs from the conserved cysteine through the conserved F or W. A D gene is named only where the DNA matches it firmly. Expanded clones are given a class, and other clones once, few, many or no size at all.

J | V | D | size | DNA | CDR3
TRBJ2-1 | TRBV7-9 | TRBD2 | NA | TGTGCCAGCAGCGCCGGACTAGTTTACGATAATGAGCAGTTCTTC | CASSAGLVYDNEQFF
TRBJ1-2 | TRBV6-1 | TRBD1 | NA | TGTGCCAGCAGTGCCCCCCCCGGGACAGTCTATGGCTACACCTTC | CASSAPPGTVYGYTF
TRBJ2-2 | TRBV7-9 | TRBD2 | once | TGTGCCAGCAGCCGGCGGACTAGCGGCAACACCGGGGAGCTGTTTTTT | CASSRRTSGNTGELFF
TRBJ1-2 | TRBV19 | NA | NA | TGTGCCAGTAGGGGGACGGCAGGGGACCGTAACTATGGCTACACCTTC | CASRGTAGDRNYGYTF
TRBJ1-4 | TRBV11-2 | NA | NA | TGTGCCAGCAGCTTCCCAGGGGCCGGGGAAAAACTGTTTTTT | CASSFPGAGEKLFF
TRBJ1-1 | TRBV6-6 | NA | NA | TGTGCCAGCAGTTTCTACAGGGAAATGAACACTGAAGCTTTCTTT | CASSFYREMNTEAFF
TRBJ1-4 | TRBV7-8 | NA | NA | TGTGCCAGCAGCTCGCTAGGGGTCTGGGGAAAACTGTTTTTT | CASSSLGVWGKLFF
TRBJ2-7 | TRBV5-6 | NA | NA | TGTGCCAGCAGCTTCGGCCTCACGACATCTTACGAGCAGTACTTC | CASSFGLTTSYEQYF
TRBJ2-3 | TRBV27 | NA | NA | TGTGCCAGCAGTCCTCGGATGAGCGCAGATACGCAGTATTTT | CASSPRMSADTQYF
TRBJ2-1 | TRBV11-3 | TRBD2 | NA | TGTGCCAGCAGCTCGAAAGGACCCTCGGGAGGTGAGCAGTTCTTC | CASSSKGPSGGEQFF
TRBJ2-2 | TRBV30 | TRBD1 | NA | TGTGCCTGGAGGGACAGGGCAAGGGGGAGCACCGGGGAGCTGTTTTTT | CAWRDRARGSTGELFF
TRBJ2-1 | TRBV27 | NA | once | TGTGCCAGCAGTTTTTTTCTAGGCCCCTCAGGGGAGCAGTTCTTC | CASSFFLGPSGEQFF
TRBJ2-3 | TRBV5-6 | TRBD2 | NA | TGTGCCAGCAGCCGTGGACTAGCGGGACCAGGCACAGATACGCAGTATTTT | CASSRGLAGPGTDTQYF
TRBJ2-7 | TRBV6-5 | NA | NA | TGTGCCAGCAGTTACGCAGTGGGGGCGGAAGGAGAGCAGTACTTC | CASSYAVGAEGEQYF
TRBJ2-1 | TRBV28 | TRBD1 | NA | TGTGCCAGCAGTCAGACAGGGTATAGCTCCTACAATGAGCAGTTCTTC | CASSQTGYSSYNEQFF
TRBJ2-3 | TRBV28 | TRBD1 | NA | TGTGCCAGCAGTTCCAATCCAGGGGGAGTAAACACAGATACGCAGTATTTT | CASSSNPGGVNTDTQYF
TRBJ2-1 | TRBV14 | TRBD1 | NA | TGTGCCAGCAGAGGACAGGGGGTTAAGCTTGAGCAGTTCTTC | CASRGQGVKLEQFF
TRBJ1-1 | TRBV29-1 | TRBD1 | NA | TGCAGCGTTGAGGGACAGTTCCCTGAAGCTTTCTTT | CSVEGQFPEAFF
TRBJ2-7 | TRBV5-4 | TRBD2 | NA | TGTGCCAGCAGCCAACTAGCGGGAGTAAGGGAGCAGTACTTC | CASSQLAGVREQYF
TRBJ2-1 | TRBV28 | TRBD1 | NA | TGTGCCAGCAGCCCTACCAGAAGGGGGACAGGGGGATACAATGAGCAGTTCTTC | CASSPTRRGTGGYNEQFF
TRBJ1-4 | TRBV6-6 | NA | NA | TGTGCCAGCAGTGCCCTGGAGGGTGCTGATGAAAAACTGTTTTTT | CASSALEGADEKLFF
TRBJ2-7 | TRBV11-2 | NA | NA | TGTGCCAGCAGCTTAGCTGTCTCAGGGTACGAGCAGTACTTC | CASSLAVSGYEQYF
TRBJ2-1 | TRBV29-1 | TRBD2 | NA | TGCAGCGGCCGACTAGCCACCTACAATGAGCAGTTCTTC | CSGRLATYNEQFF
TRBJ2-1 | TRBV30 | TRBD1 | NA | TGTGCCTGGGGGGTGGAGACCCGGACAGGGAGCTCCTACAATGAGCAGTTCTTC | CAWGVETRTGSSYNEQFF
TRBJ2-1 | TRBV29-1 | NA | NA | TGCAGCGTTGGGGGACATCAGTACAATGAGCAGTTCTTC | CSVGGHQYNEQFF
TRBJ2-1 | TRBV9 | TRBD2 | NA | TGTGCCAGCAGCGTAGGAGGACTAGACGAGCAGTTCTTC | CASSVGGLDEQFF
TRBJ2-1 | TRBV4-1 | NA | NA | TGCGCCAGCAGCCAAGTCGCGACAGAACCCTCCTACAATGAGCAGTTCTTC | CASSQVATEPSYNEQFF
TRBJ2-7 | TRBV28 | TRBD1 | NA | TGTGCCAGCAGCCTCGACAGGGAAGACTCCTACGAGCAGTACTTC | CASSLDREDSYEQYF
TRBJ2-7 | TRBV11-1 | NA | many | TGTGCCAGGCGGGCTTCGTCCTACGAGCAGTACTTC | CARRASSYEQYF
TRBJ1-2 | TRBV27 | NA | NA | TGTGCCACCAGAGCCTCAGGGCACTATGGCTACACCTTC | CATRASGHYGYTF
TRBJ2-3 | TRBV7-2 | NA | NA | TGTGCCAGCAGCTCCTTTAGCACAGATACGCAGTATTTT | CASSSFSTDTQYF
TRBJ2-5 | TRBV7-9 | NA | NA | TGTGCCAGCCGCGATTTCCAAGAGACCCAGTACTTC | CASRDFQETQYF
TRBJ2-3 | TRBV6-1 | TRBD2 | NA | TGTGCCAGCACGCGAGCGGGAGCCCCAGATACGCAGTATTTT | CASTRAGAPDTQYF
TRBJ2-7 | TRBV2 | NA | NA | TGTGCCAGCCACACGGGGTTGCGCGGCGAGCAGTACTTC | CASHTGLRGEQYF
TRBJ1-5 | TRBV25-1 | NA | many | TGTGCCAGCAGTGAAACTAATCCAGGGTCAATCAATCAGCCCCAGCATTTT | CASSETNPGSINQPQHF
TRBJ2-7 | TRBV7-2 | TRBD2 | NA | TGTGCCAGCAGCCGACTAGCGGGAGGCTACGAGCAGTACTTC | CASSRLAGGYEQYF
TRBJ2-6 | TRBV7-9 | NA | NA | TGTGCCAGCAGCTCGAGGAGCTCTGGGGCCAACGTCCTGACTTTC | CASSSRSSGANVLTF
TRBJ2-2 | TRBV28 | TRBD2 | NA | TGTGCCAGCAGTTTCTGGACTAGCTACACCGGGGAGCTGTTTTTT | CASSFWTSYTGELFF
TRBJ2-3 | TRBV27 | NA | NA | TGTGCCAGCAGTTTTACTGTCTCTAGCACAGATACGCAGTATTTT | CASSFTVSSTDTQYF
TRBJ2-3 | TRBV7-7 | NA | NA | TGTGCTAGCAGCCCCGTCGGAGGCACAGATACGCAGTATTTT | CASSPVGGTDTQYF
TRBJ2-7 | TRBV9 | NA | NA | TGTGCCAGCAGCATCTCCGGGAGCTCCTACGAGCAGTACTTC | CASSISGSSYEQYF
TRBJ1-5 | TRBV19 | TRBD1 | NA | TGTGCCAGTAGTCCTGGGACAGGGGGCGACCAGCCCCAGCATTTT | CASSPGTGGDQPQHF
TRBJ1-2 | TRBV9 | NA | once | TGTGCCAGCAGCGTAGCCCCCTCCTATGGCTACACCTTC | CASSVAPSYGYTF
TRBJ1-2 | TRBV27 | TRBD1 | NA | TGTGCCAGCAGTTTAACAGGGGGCGCGGATGGCTACACCTTC | CASSLTGGADGYTF
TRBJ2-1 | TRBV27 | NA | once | TGTGCCAGCAGTCTCATTCATCTCGGCTCCTACAATGAGCAGTTCTTC | CASSLIHLGSYNEQFF
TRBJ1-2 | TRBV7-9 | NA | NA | TGTGCCAGCAGCTTAGGCGCAGGGGTTAACTATGGCTACACCTTC | CASSLGAGVNYGYTF
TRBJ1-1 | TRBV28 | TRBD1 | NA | TGTGCCAGCAATGCCCTGCTGGACAGGGCCCGGAGCACTGAAGCTTTCTTT | CASNALLDRARSTEAFF
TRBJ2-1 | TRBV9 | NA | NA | TGTGCCAGCGGAGGGGGCGCATCCTACAATGAGCAGTTCTTC | CASGGGASYNEQFF
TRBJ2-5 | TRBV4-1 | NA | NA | TGCGCCAGCAGCCCGCAAGACACCCGTGGCGGGGTAAGACCGGTAGAGACCCAGTACTTC | CASSPQDTRGGVRPVETQYF
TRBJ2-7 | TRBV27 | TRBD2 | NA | TGTGCCAGCAGTTTATCTAGCGGGATTTCCGACGAGCAGTACTTC | CASSLSSGISDEQYF
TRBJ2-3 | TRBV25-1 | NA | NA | TGTGCCAGCAGTGACGAGGGAGCGGACACAGATACGCAGTATTTT | CASSDEGADTDTQYF
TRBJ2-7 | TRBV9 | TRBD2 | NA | TGTGCCAGCAGCGTCGCTAGCGGGAGTCGTCACGAGCAGTACTTC | CASSVASGSRHEQYF
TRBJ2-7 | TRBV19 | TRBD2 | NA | TGTGCCAGTAGTGGGCTAGCGGGAGGGTACGAGCAGTACTTC | CASSGLAGGYEQYF
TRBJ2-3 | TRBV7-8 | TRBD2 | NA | TGTGCCAGCAGCACTCGGACTAGCGGGAGAAGAGATACGCAGTATTTT | CASSTRTSGRRDTQYF
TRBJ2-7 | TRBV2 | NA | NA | TGTGCCAGCAACAGGGCCCACTACGAGCAGTACTTC | CASNRAHYEQYF
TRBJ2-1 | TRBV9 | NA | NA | TGTGCCAGCAGCATGGCAGGGGGAGGATACTACAATGAGCAGTTCTTC | CASSMAGGGYYNEQFF
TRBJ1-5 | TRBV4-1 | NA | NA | TGCGCCAGCAGCCTACATTTTAGGGGGAGACAGCCCCAGCATTTT | CASSLHFRGRQPQHF
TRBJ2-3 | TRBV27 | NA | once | TGTGCCAGCAGTTCACCCCCTTTCGGCGGTAGCACAGATACGCAGTATTTT | CASSSPPFGGSTDTQYF
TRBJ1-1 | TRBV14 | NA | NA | TGTGCCAGCAGCCCCTACGACACTGAAGCTTTCTTT | CASSPYDTEAFF